What follows are 15 T cell receptor beta chains derived from one specimen sequenced in a study of blood T cells in healthy people across ages. A sample-barcoded 5' primer and a J-beta primer mix were used in a second PCR of roughly 7 to 11 cycles. One entry per CDR3 protein results from TCRdb running MiXCR on the 5' RACE reads. The table lists about 1.5 million distinct CDR3 sequences, about 43% of them singletons, with 7.9% in the top ten. The material sequenced was blood. These receptor sequences come from a woman between 18 and 29 years old in good health.

This clonotype was detected a few times. The CDR3 DNA reads TGCAGTAGGGGGGGGGATACGCAGTATTTT. Its protein is CSRGGDTQYF. J is TRBJ2-3 and V is TRBV20-1; a weak D match, TRBD2 (7 bases). The CDR3 sequence is 10 residues long. Germline-derived CDR1 and CDR2 are DFQATT and SNEGSKA (reference sequence). The ends were cut back, 8 bases at V and 6 bases at J, with 9 bases in the middle.

This clonotype was seen a few times. The DNA of the CDR3 is TGTGCCAGCAGCCCTGGAGGGGGATGGGCTTTCTTT. As protein: CASSPGGGWAFF. The rearrangement links TRBV13 to TRBJ1-1, with a tentative D call TRBD1 (6 bases). Between the trimmed V and J ends, which lost 5 bases and 11 bases, there was a span of 15 bases. Per the germline V gene, CDR1 is PRHDT and CDR2 is FYEKMQ (reference sequence). The CDR3 loop spans 12 amino acids.

This clonotype was counted many times. This chain connects TRBV29-1 to TRBJ1-2, with D possibly being TRBD1 (5 bases). The CDR3 is 14 amino acids. The germline V gene has CDR1 SQVTM and CDR2 ANQGSEA. Trimming stripped 4 bases from V and 0 bases from J, with 12 bases between. The CDR3 nucleotides read TGCAGCGTTGGGGTACAGGCCGCTAACTATGGCTACACCTTC. Encoded protein: CSVGVQAANYGYTF.

This clonotype was found a few times. The CDR3 protein is CASSTRQGTYSNQPQHF. CDR3 sequence (DNA): TGTGCCAGCAGTACCCGACAGGGCACTTATAGCAATCAGCCCCAGCATTTT. The rearrangement joins TRBV12-3 or TRBV12-4 to TRBJ1-5; 7 bases line up with TRBD1. V shed 5 bases and J 0 bases; nucleotides not matched to a gene: 10. The CDR3 loop spans 17 amino acids.

The genes are TRBV6-1 and TRBJ2-2, with 10 bases fitting TRBD2. CDR3 length: 15 residues. V lost 6 bases and J lost 3; bases outside the gene matches: 4. Germline lookup yields CDR1 MNHNS and CDR2 SASEGT. CDR3 DNA sequence: TGTGCCAGCAGGGTCCTAGCGGGGGACACCGGGGAGCTGTTTTTT. This gives the protein CASRVLAGDTGELFF.

This chain links TRBV20-1 with TRBJ2-3, with D possibly called TRBD1 or TRBD2 (5 bases each). CDR3 length: 15 residues. From germline, CDR1 is DFQATT and CDR2 SNEGSKA (reference sequence). V was cut by 8 bases and J by 5 bases, with 23 bases left in between. This CDR3 reads CSSNPLGELIDTQYF. The CDR3 nucleotides are TGCAGTTCCAACCCCCTAGGGGAGTTGATAGATACGCAGTATTTT.

Comments on this clonotype: Germline is not matched at one junction end, which may reflect a read error. J is TRBJ2-5 and V is TRBV3-1; 14 nucleotides match TRBD2. Looked up from germline, CDR1 is LGHDT and CDR2 is YNNKEL (reference sequence). This CDR3 region has 16 residues. The CDR3 nucleotides are TGTGCTAGCAGCCGAGCGACTAGCGGGAGGGGACAGACCCAGTACTTC. Translated: CASSRATSGRGQTQYF.

Only a few counts were recorded for this clonotype. J is TRBJ2-7 and V is TRBV6-1, with a weak D call TRBD1 (5 bases). From germline, CDR1 is MNHNS and CDR2 SASEGT. With 7 bases removed from V and 0 bases from J, the gap between germline ends came to 10 bases. This CDR3 contains 13 residues. Here the CDR3 DNA reads TGTGCCAGCAACGGACACCGCTCCTACGAGCAGTACTTC. This translates into CASNGHRSYEQYF.

The chain recombines TRBV10-3 with TRBJ1-1; TRBD1 aligns across 11 bases. Per germline, CDR1 ENHRY and CDR2 SYGVKD. Germline trimming cut 4 bases from V and 6 bases from J; bases unmatched to any gene: 7. The CDR3 has 15 amino acids. The CDR3 coding sequence is TGTGCCATCAGTGTAGGACCGGGACAGGGGGCTGAAGCTTTCTTT. It encodes CAISVGPGQGAEAFF.

CDR3 protein: CAYQQGNQPQHF. CDR3 sequence (DNA): TGTGCCTACCAACAAGGCAATCAGCCCCAGCATTTT. The rearrangement uses TRBV30 and TRBJ1-5; D gene ambiguous. CDR3 size: 12 residues. CDR1 and CDR2 from the germline V gene are GTSNPN and SVGIG (reference sequence). V was shortened by 7 bases and J by 2 bases, with 9 bases between the two germline ends. Looking up the rest from reference TRBV30 and TRBJ1-5 gives the full variable domain: SQTIHQWPATLVQPVGSPLSLECTVEGTSNPNLYWYRQAAGRGLQLLFYSVGIGQISSEVPQNLSASRPQDRQFILSSKKLLLSDSGFYLCAYQQGNQPQHFGDGTRLSIL.

The chain employs TRBV20-1 and TRBJ1-2; D is uncertain. The CDR3 consists of 12 residues. Trimming took 6 bases from V and 8 from J, leaving 16 bases between them. CDR1 is DFQATT, CDR2 SNEGSKA, per germline (reference sequence). The CDR3 coding sequence is TGCAGTGCCCCTACGCACTACCTGGGCTACACCTTC. This sequence encodes CSAPTHYLGYTF.

This clonotype came up a few times. J is TRBJ2-3 and V is TRBV6-5; tentative D call: TRBD1 (6 bases). V was cut by 6 bases and J by 3 bases, with 13 bases left in between. The CDR3 is made up of 14 amino acids. Germline assignment: CDR1 MNHEY and CDR2 SVGAGI. This CDR3 reads CASSRDTVTDTQYF. DNA for the CDR3: TGTGCCAGCAGCCGGGACACGGTGACAGATACGCAGTATTTT.

The chain is built from TRBV6-6 and TRBJ1-1, with 9 bases aligning to TRBD1. V lost 2 bases, J lost 5 bases, and 6 bases stayed unmatched. This CDR3 comprises 15 residues. Germline V CDR1 and CDR2: MNHNY, SVGAGI (reference sequence). CDR3 in amino acids: CASSYHTGGNTEAFF. The CDR3 bases are TGTGCCAGCAGTTACCATACAGGGGGCAATACTGAAGCTTTCTTT.

J is TRBJ1-5 and V is TRBV2; D unresolved. Looked up from germline, CDR1 is SNHLY and CDR2 is FYNNEI. The CDR3 has 14 residues. Trimming cost V 7 bases and J 0 bases, with 10 bases left between them. DNA of the CDR3: TGTGCCAGCAAACAGATTTATAGCAATCAGCCCCAGCATTTT. Its translation is CASKQIYSNQPQHF. The full variable domain, its missing parts supplied by reference TRBV2 and TRBJ1-5, is EPEVTQTPSHQVTQMGQEVILRCVPISNHLYFYWYRQILGQKVEFLVSFYNNEISEKSEIFDDQFSVERPDGSNFTLKIRSTKLEDSAMYFCASKQIYSNQPQHFGDGTRLSIL.

This rearrangement joins TRBV6-6 to TRBJ2-7, with 9 positions matching TRBD2. The V gene's germline CDR1 is MNHNY and CDR2 SVGAGI (reference sequence). The junction had 11 bases not matched to a gene; V was cut back by 8 bases and J by 3 bases. The length of the CDR3 is 15 residues. CDR3 protein: CASLEGLAGHYEQYF. CDR3 in DNA: TGTGCCAGCCTGGAGGGGCTAGCGGGACACTACGAGCAGTACTTC.